A selection of T cell receptor beta chains follows, all from one sample in a study of human T cells and chemical hapten exposure. TCRdb analysed the RACE reads with MiXCR anew, one entry per CDR3 protein. The profile covers roughly 13,000 distinct CDR3 sequences, with 15% to 20% appearing a single time and around 7.2% taken by the ten largest. The source material was whole blood, sampled in connection with sensitization to the hapten diphenylcyclopropenone (DPC). These receptors were collected from a woman under 40 with alopecia areata. Some clones in this sample may be carry-over from other donors' samples. Both conserved end residues are part of each CDR3. The D gene is left open where the match is weak. Not every row has a clone size; where given, it reads once, few, many or a size class.

d_call j_call clone_size v_call cdr3_aa cdr3_nt
TRBD1 TRBJ2-1 many TRBV11-2 CASSLKRQGENEQFF TGTGCCAGCAGCCTCAAACGACAGGGGGAAAATGAGCAGTTCTTC
- TRBJ1-1 medium-sized TRBV3-1 CASSQDSTTEAFF TGTGCCAGCAGCCAAGATTCAACGACTGAAGCTTTCTTT
- TRBJ1-2 medium-sized TRBV4-2 CASSQDPQEGYGYTF TGTGCCAGCAGCCAAGATCCCCAAGAGGGCTATGGCTACACCTTC
- TRBJ2-3 - TRBV25-1 CASSENRFLTDTQYF TGTGCCAGCAGTGAAAATAGATTCCTCACAGATACGCAGTATTTT
- TRBJ1-2 medium-sized TRBV14 CASSQIGRDYGYTF TGTGCCAGCAGCCAAATTGGCAGGGACTATGGCTACACCTTC
- TRBJ2-3 few TRBV28 CASSYADTQYF TGTGCCAGCTCATATGCAGATACGCAGTATTTT
- TRBJ1-6 - TRBV5-6 CASSLAVGASNSPLHF TGTGCCAGCAGCTTGGCCGTGGGGGCGAGTAATTCACCCCTCCACTTT
- TRBJ1-2 - TRBV4-1 CASSQGRALCYGYTF TGCGCCAGCAGCCAAGGCAGGGCCCTTTGCTATGGCTACACCTTC
- TRBJ1-6 few TRBV5-6 CASSLDPRTYNSPLHF TGTGCCAGCAGCTTGGATCCCAGAACCTATAATTCACCCCTCCACTTT
- TRBJ2-3 few TRBV12-3/TRBV12-4 CASNLAFSTQYF TGTGCCAGCAACCTGGCGTTCAGTACGCAGTATTTT
- TRBJ2-3 many TRBV6-2/TRBV6-3 CASSYSGDTDTQYF TGTGCCAGCAGTTACTCCGGTGACACAGATACGCAGTATTTT
- TRBJ2-3 many TRBV11-2 CASSLEWTMRNTDTQYF TGTGCCAGCAGCTTAGAGTGGACAATGAGGAACACAGATACGCAGTATTTT
TRBD1 TRBJ2-3 many TRBV6-6 CASSYSKGQTDTQYF TGTGCCAGCAGTTACTCGAAGGGACAGACAGATACGCAGTATTTT
- TRBJ1-1 medium-sized TRBV3-1 CASSQIGLNTEAFF TGTGCCAGCAGCCAAATTGGCCTGAACACTGAAGCTTTCTTT
- TRBJ1-2 medium-sized TRBV3-1 CASSSRQINYGYTF TGTGCCAGCAGCTCCCGACAGATCAACTATGGCTACACCTTC
- TRBJ1-4 - TRBV19 CASSRWDPATNEKLFF TGTGCCAGTAGTCGATGGGACCCAGCAACTAATGAAAAACTGTTTTTT
TRBD1 TRBJ1-1 medium-sized TRBV20-1 CSARGDRVLTEAFF TGCAGTGCTAGGGGGGACAGGGTGTTGACTGAAGCTTTCTTT
- TRBJ2-2 - TRBV3-2 CASSQRTLENTGELFF TGTGCCAGCAGCCAACGGACACTCGAAAACACCGGGGAGCTGTTTTTT
- TRBJ2-2 many TRBV2 CASSDGGRPGRELFF TGTGCCAGCAGTGACGGGGGGCGCCCCGGCAGGGAGCTGTTTTTT
TRBD1 TRBJ1-2 many TRBV29-1 CSVEASTGGGGYTF TGCAGCGTTGAAGCGAGCACAGGGGGCGGCGGCTACACCTTC
- TRBJ1-4 medium-sized TRBV27 CASSLSRVLDNNEKLFF TGTGCCAGCAGTTTATCGAGGGTCTTGGATAATAATGAAAAACTGTTTTTT
- TRBJ1-2 few TRBV29-1 CSVDSSHNYGYTF TGCAGCGTGGACAGTTCTCACAACTATGGCTACACCTTC
TRBD1 TRBJ2-1 - TRBV4-3 CASSQGRGGLSSYNEQFF TGCGCCAGCAGCCAAGGTAGAGGGGGCCTTAGCTCCTACAATGAGCAGTTCTTC
- TRBJ2-4 many TRBV7-9 CASSFSEIAKNIQYF TGTGCCAGCAGCTTTAGTGAAATAGCCAAAAACATTCAGTACTTC
- TRBJ1-2 - TRBV28 CASSLFYGYTF TGTGCCAGCAGTTTGTTCTATGGCTACACCTTC
TRBD1 TRBJ1-1 once TRBV29-1 CSVSDRGGTEAFF TGCAGCGTGTCCGACAGGGGGGGTACTGAAGCTTTCTTT
TRBD2 TRBJ2-2 medium-sized TRBV28 CASSLSGGGRTMFF TGTGCCAGCAGTTTATCTGGGGGCGGGAGGACGATGTTTTTT
- TRBJ2-1 - TRBV9 CASSARTGDYNEQFF TGTGCCAGCAGCGCCCGGACGGGCGACTACAATGAGCAGTTCTTC
TRBD1 TRBJ2-3 - TRBV18 CASSSQGPNTDTQYF TGTGCCAGCTCATCACAGGGGCCAAACACAGATACGCAGTATTTT
- TRBJ1-5 - TRBV7-2 CASSLTWDQPQHF TGTGCCAGCAGCTTAACCTGGGATCAGCCCCAGCATTTT
- TRBJ1-4 - TRBV7-9 CASSSTSGPTATNEKLFF TGTGCCAGCAGCTCAACCTCCGGGCCCACCGCAACTAATGAAAAACTGTTTTTT
- TRBJ2-3 - TRBV11-2 CASSATVATQYF TGTGCCAGCAGCGCGACAGTCGCTACGCAGTATTTT
- TRBJ2-4 medium-sized TRBV28 CASTPIGGKNIQYF TGTGCCAGCACCCCGATCGGGGGAAAAAACATTCAGTACTTC
TRBD1 TRBJ1-6 many TRBV7-9 CASSGQGAVRNSPLHF TGTGCCAGCAGTGGACAGGGGGCTGTAAGGAATTCACCCCTCCACTTT
- TRBJ1-1 - TRBV7-9 CASSRKIRDGSNTEAFF TGTGCCAGCAGCCGCAAAATTAGGGACGGATCGAACACTGAAGCTTTCTTT
TRBD2 TRBJ2-3 once TRBV5-1 CASSHGLAYTDTQYF TGCGCCAGCAGCCACGGACTAGCGTACACAGATACGCAGTATTTT
- TRBJ2-7 once TRBV7-9 CASSSTADYEQYF TGTGCCAGCAGCTCCACGGCGGACTACGAGCAGTACTTC
TRBD2 TRBJ2-1 many TRBV5-1 CASRLSGSSYNEQFF TGCGCCAGCAGACTGAGCGGGAGCTCCTACAATGAGCAGTTCTTC
TRBD2 TRBJ2-7 many TRBV10-3 CAIQTSGYEQYF TGTGCCATTCAGACTAGCGGATACGAGCAGTACTTC
- TRBJ2-2 medium-sized TRBV12-3/TRBV12-4 CASSSGAGVYTGELFF TGTGCCAGCAGTTCCGGGGCGGGCGTGTACACCGGGGAGCTGTTTTTT
- TRBJ1-1 medium-sized TRBV27 CASSLSLPNTEAFF TGTGCCAGCAGTTTATCCCTCCCGAACACTGAAGCTTTCTTT
TRBD1 TRBJ2-4 many TRBV11-2 CASSLDNRGVAIQYF TGTGCCAGCAGCTTAGACAACAGGGGAGTTGCCATTCAGTACTTC
- TRBJ2-3 many TRBV11-3 CASSLGGDGPDTQYF TGTGCCAGCAGCTTAGGCGGGGACGGGCCAGATACGCAGTATTTT
- TRBJ2-3 few TRBV30 CAWSRQALSTDTQYF TGTGCCTGGAGTAGACAGGCCCTAAGCACAGATACGCAGTATTTT
TRBD1 TRBJ2-6 many TRBV27 CASSLTPDRGYSGANVLTF TGTGCCAGCAGTTTAACCCCGGACAGGGGGTACTCTGGGGCCAACGTCCTGACTTTC
- TRBJ1-2 many TRBV7-9 CASSPPSGAKYLSNYGYTF TGTGCCAGCAGTCCGCCTAGTGGGGCTAAATACCTTTCTAACTATGGCTACACCTTC
- TRBJ2-3 many TRBV12-3/TRBV12-4 CASSRDMELDTQYF TGTGCCAGCAGCCGGGACATGGAGTTAGATACGCAGTATTTT
- TRBJ2-5 - TRBV3-1 CATQSVETQYF TGTGCCACCCAGTCGGTGGAGACCCAGTACTTC
TRBD1 TRBJ1-6 many TRBV2 CASTRTGGDSPLHF TGTGCCAGCACCCGGACAGGGGGTGACTCACCCCTCCACTTT